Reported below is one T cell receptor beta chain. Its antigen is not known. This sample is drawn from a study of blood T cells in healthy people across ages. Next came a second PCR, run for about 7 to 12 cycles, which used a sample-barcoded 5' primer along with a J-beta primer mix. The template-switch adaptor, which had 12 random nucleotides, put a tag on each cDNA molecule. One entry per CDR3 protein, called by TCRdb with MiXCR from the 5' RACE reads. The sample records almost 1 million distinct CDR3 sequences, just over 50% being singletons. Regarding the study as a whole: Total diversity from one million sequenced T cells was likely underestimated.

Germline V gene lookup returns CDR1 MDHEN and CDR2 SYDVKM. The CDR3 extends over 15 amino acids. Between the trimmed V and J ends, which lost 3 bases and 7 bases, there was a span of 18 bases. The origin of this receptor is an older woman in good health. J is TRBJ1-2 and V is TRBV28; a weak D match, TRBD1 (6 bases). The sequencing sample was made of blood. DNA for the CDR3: TGTGCCAGCAGTTTTCCCACCCTTGACAGGTTTGGCTACACCTTC. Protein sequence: CASSFPTLDRFGYTF.